A single sample is the source of the 6 T cell receptor beta chains below, sequenced in a study of shared clonotypes between healthy human individuals (dated by TCRdb to about 2020). Library preparation employed the immunoSEQ multiplex PCR assay. TCRdb obtained this table from immuneACCESS and retained in-frame rearrangements with V and J assigned. These tables miss some clones; where compared with another copy, unresolved V genes account for less than half of the shortfall, and the remainder is unexplained. The sample has about half a million clones on record, around 73% of them singletons. 12% of the sample is in the top ten clones. Sequencing used PBMCs. These TCRs come from a woman aged 40-49 years in good health. Some clones in this sample may be carry-over from other donors' samples.

V usage is TRBV6-5 and J usage is TRBJ2-1, with unresolved D. Trimming removed 0 bases from V and 0 bases from J, with 9 bases in between. The V gene's germline CDR1 is MNHEY and CDR2 SVGAGI. The CDR3 length is 16 residues. The CDR3 nucleotides read TGTGCCAGCAGTTACTCCTCCGGTGCCTCCTACAATGAGCAGTTCTTC. This translates into CASSYSSGASYNEQFF.

This chain links TRBV19 with TRBJ2-7; 13 bases agree with TRBD2. The trim removed 5 bases at V and 3 bases at J, leaving 7 bases unmatched. The CDR3 covers 16 residues. Germline values: CDR1 LNHDA, CDR2 SQIVND (reference sequence). CDR3 sequence (DNA): TGTGCCAGTAGTGCTGGGGGACTAGCGGGAAACTACGAGCAGTACTTC. It is translated as CASSAGGLAGNYEQYF.

As to this clone: This sample also contains other DNA sequences that code for the same CDR3. The gene calls are TRBV28 and TRBJ1-1; D uncertain. The CDR3 totals 11 residues. CDR1 and CDR2 from the germline V gene are MDHEN and SYDVKM. V dropped 6 bases and J dropped 8 bases, with 10 bases sitting between them. DNA of the CDR3: TGTGCCAGCAGCTCCGCTGCGGAAGCTTTCTTT. Amino acids: CASSSAAEAFF.

The rearrangement uses TRBV11-2 and TRBJ1-1; no definite D call. Between the trimmed V and J ends, which lost 2 bases and 1 base, there was a span of 8 bases. The CDR3 has 14 residues. Germline V gene sequence: CDR1 SGHAT, CDR2 FQNNGV. CDR3 region: CASSLQPQNTEAFF. The CDR3 nucleotides are TGTGCCAGCAGCTTACAGCCGCAGAACACTGAAGCTTTCTTT.

Concerning this clone: A junction boundary mismatches the germline segment, possibly from a read error. The chain couples TRBV5-4 to TRBJ2-7, with 9 bases lining up with TRBD2. Germline V gives CDR1 SGHNT, CDR2 YYREEE (reference sequence). This CDR3 comprises 13 residues. In nucleotides, the CDR3 is TGTGCCTGCAGCCACAGCGGGAGGTACGAGCAGTACTTC. Translating gives CACSHSGRYEQYF.

Regarding this clone: The sample carries other DNA sequences with the same CDR3. The J gene is TRBJ2-3, the V gene TRBV4-2; 14 nucleotides match TRBD2. Germline trimming cut 3 bases from V and 1 base from J; bases unmatched to any gene: 0. This CDR3 region has 16 residues. Germline V gene lookup returns CDR1 LGHNA and CDR2 YNFKEQ. In DNA, the CDR3 is TGTGCCAGCAGCCAGGGACTAGCGGGAGGCACAGATACGCAGTATTTT. Translating gives CASSQGLAGGTDTQYF.